These 18 T cell receptor beta chains came from one sample sequenced in a study of Graves' ophthalmopathy and Graves' hyperthyroidism. The authors amplified TCR beta CDR3 regions, and they did so from RNA transcripts for repertoire sequencing. A first-round RT-PCR used HTBI primers, followed by a second-round multiplex PCR. Each CDR3 protein is one row after TCRdb ran MiXCR on the multiplex PCR reads. The repertoire holds about 210,000 distinct CDR3 sequences, less than 30% seen once, with approximately 8.2% in the top ten. Sequenced: peripheral blood. Source of these receptors: a man aged 50 to 60 with Graves' ophthalmopathy.

The rearrangement links TRBV11-1 to TRBJ1-2; the match to TRBD1 covers 10 bases. Germline V gene lookup returns CDR1 SGHAT and CDR2 FQDESV (reference sequence). The trim removed 4 bases at V and 4 bases at J, leaving 9 bases unmatched. The CDR3 runs to 16 residues. CDR3 bases: TGTGCCAGCAGCTCGGGACAGGGGTTCGATATCTATGGCTACACCTTC. It specifies CASSSGQGFDIYGYTF.

This clonotype has ten or more counts. J is TRBJ1-6 and V is TRBV13; D not certain. The ends were cut back, 5 bases at V and 8 bases at J, with 19 bases in the middle. Looked up from germline, CDR1 is PRHDT and CDR2 is FYEKMQ (reference sequence). The CDR3 extends over 16 amino acids. CDR3 DNA: TGTGCCAGCAGCGTAAGGGTATTCGGTTCGGATTCACCCCTCCACTTT. It yields the protein CASSVRVFGSDSPLHF. The full variable domain, its missing parts supplied by reference TRBV13 and TRBJ1-6, is AAGVIQSPRHLIKEKRETATLKCYPIPRHDTVYWYQQGPGQDPQFLISFYEKMQSDKGSIPDRFSAQQFSDYHSELNMSSLELGDSALYFCASSVRVFGSDSPLHFGNGTRLTVT.

The chain is built from TRBV12-5 and TRBJ2-7; a possible D gene is TRBD1 (6 bases). Germline V gene sequence: CDR1 LGHNT, CDR2 FRNRAP. This CDR3 contains 13 residues. V dropped 9 bases and J dropped 0 bases, with 12 bases sitting between them. This CDR3 reads CASGRDTSYEQYF. The CDR3 bases are TGTGCTAGCGGCCGGGACACCTCCTACGAGCAGTACTTC.

This clonotype has ten or more counts. The chain carries TRBV13 and TRBJ2-7, with D possibly matching TRBD1 (5 bases). The germline gives CDR1 PRHDT, CDR2 FYEKMQ (reference sequence). This CDR3 has 14 residues. Trimming took off 0 bases at V and 2 bases at J, with 8 bases between the two ends. CDR3 sequence reads: CASSLGTETYEQYF. The CDR3 DNA reads as TGTGCCAGCAGCTTAGGGACAGAGACCTACGAGCAGTACTTC.

In this sample, this clonotype turned up once. This chain connects TRBV7-2 to TRBJ2-7, with 8 positions matching TRBD2. CDR1 is SGHTA and CDR2 is FQGNSA in the germline V gene. V dropped 7 bases and J dropped 4; count of bases not matched to a gene: 9. This CDR3 region has 14 residues. CDR3 nucleotides: TGTGCCAGCATCCCCAGCGGGAGCAGATACGAGCAGTACTTC. It codes for CASIPSGSRYEQYF.

This clonotype was detected ten times or more. The rearrangement joins TRBV7-9 to TRBJ2-5; 7 nucleotides agree with TRBD2. The CDR3 has 13 residues. V was pared by 11 bases and J by 4 bases, with 10 bases of the junction left unmatched. Germline V gene lookup returns CDR1 SEHNR and CDR2 FQNEAQ (reference sequence). The CDR3 coding sequence is TGTGCCTCTCAGCGGGATTGGGGAGAGACCCAGTACTTC. Amino acid sequence: CASQRDWGETQYF. Together with reference TRBV7-9 and TRBJ2-5, the CDR3 gives the full variable domain: DTGVSQNPRHKITKRGQNVTFRCDPISEHNRLYWYRQTLGQGPEFLTYFQNEAQLEKSRLLSDRFSAERPKGSFSTLEIQRTEQGDSAMYLCASQRDWGETQYFGPGTRLLVL.

This clonotype was seen ten or more times. The chain employs TRBV12-3 or TRBV12-4 and TRBJ2-7; 7 positions match TRBD1. V lost 5 bases and J lost 1; bases outside the gene matches: 8. The CDR3 length is 15 residues. The CDR3: CASSKGTAQSYEQYF. The DNA for the CDR3 is TGTGCCAGCAGTAAAGGGACAGCACAGTCCTACGAGCAGTACTTC.

This clonotype occurred many times. This chain uses TRBV6-1 with TRBJ1-5, with TRBD1 matching over 8 bases. This CDR3 is 15 amino acids long. CDR1 and CDR2 (germline): MNHNS, SASEGT. V shed 5 bases, J shed 7 bases, and the junction held 10 bases outside the gene matches. CDR3 amino acids: CASSLGAGGGQPQHF. The CDR3 DNA follows: TGTGCCAGCAGTCTGGGGGCAGGGGGCGGACAGCCCCAGCATTTT.

The CDR3 loop is CASSWVGGYEQYF. As DNA, the CDR3 is TGTGCCAGCAGTTGGGTGGGGGGCTACGAGCAGTACTTC. The chain is built from TRBV6-5 and TRBJ2-7; D is perhaps TRBD2 (6 bases). V was shortened by 4 bases and J by 3 bases, with 10 bases between the two germline ends. The germline gives CDR1 MNHEY, CDR2 SVGAGI. The CDR3 covers 13 residues.

There are many counts of this clonotype. The genes are TRBV28 and TRBJ2-2; 9 bases map to TRBD2. This CDR3 has 16 residues. Germline V gene lookup returns CDR1 MDHEN and CDR2 SYDVKM. Trimming cost V 2 bases and J 5 bases; bases outside gene matches: 6. CDR3 amino acids: CASSLEASGKTGELFF. In nucleotides, the CDR3 is TGTGCCAGCAGTTTAGAAGCTAGCGGGAAGACCGGGGAGCTGTTTTTT.

Many counts were recorded for this clonotype. The V gene is TRBV12-3 or TRBV12-4, the J gene TRBJ1-2, with D uncertain. This CDR3 region has 12 residues. Deletions cut 6 bases from V and 5 bases from J, with 10 bases between. The CDR3 sequence is CASSMDRYGYTF. The DNA of the CDR3 is TGTGCCAGCAGCATGGACCGTTATGGCTACACCTTC.

This clonotype was counted ten times or more. The V gene is TRBV6-1, the J gene TRBJ2-7, with a weak D call TRBD1 (5 bases). Germline V CDR1 and CDR2: MNHNS, SASEGT. The CDR3 loop spans 13 amino acids. Between the trimmed V and J ends, which lost 8 bases and 2 bases, there was a span of 13 bases. The CDR3 nucleotides read TGTGCCAGCGGGCAGGGTCCTCCCTACGAGCAGTACTTC. Translating it yields CASGQGPPYEQYF.

This clonotype was seen at least ten times. This rearrangement joins TRBV5-1 to TRBJ2-5; tentatively, D is TRBD1 or TRBD2 (7 bases each). V was clipped by 4 bases and J by 4 bases, with 17 bases between them. In germline, CDR1 is SGHRS, CDR2 YFSETQ. CDR3 length: 15 amino acids. The chain's CDR3 is CASSPAQGGPETQYF. The DNA of the CDR3 is TGCGCCAGCAGCCCCGCCCAGGGGGGGCCAGAGACCCAGTACTTC.

This clonotype showed up many times. This chain joins TRBV20-1 and TRBJ2-7; 7 bases are a match to TRBD2. The CDR3 contains 14 residues. From germline, CDR1 is DFQATT and CDR2 SNEGSKA (reference sequence). V was clipped by 0 bases and J by 1 base; unmatched bases: 3. This chain's CDR3 is CSARDMRESYEQYF. In nucleotides, the CDR3 is TGCAGTGCTAGAGATATGCGGGAGTCCTACGAGCAGTACTTC.

There are many counts of this clonotype. The chain uses TRBV3-1 and TRBJ2-7; D perhaps matches TRBD2 (6 bases). V was trimmed by 0 bases and J by 1 base, leaving 13 bases between them. The CDR3 spans 16 residues. Germline CDR1 and CDR2: LGHDT and YNNKEL (reference sequence). The CDR3 spells CASSQDPGVVSYEQYF. The CDR3 DNA reads TGTGCCAGCAGCCAAGATCCGGGGGTGGTATCCTACGAGCAGTACTTC.

This clonotype was observed at least ten times. The rearrangement joins TRBV2 to TRBJ2-4; D not resolved. Germline CDR1 SNHLY, CDR2 FYNNEI. Deletions cut 3 bases from V and 8 bases from J, with 8 bases between. The length of the CDR3 is 12 residues. CDR3 region: CASSDLDYIQYF. Here the CDR3 DNA reads TGTGCCAGCAGTGACCTGGATTACATTCAGTACTTC.

This clonotype was counted at least ten times. V gene TRBV10-3 combines with J gene TRBJ1-5, with a weak D call TRBD1 (5 bases). Trimming stripped 3 bases from V and 7 bases from J, with 19 bases between. The germline CDR1 and CDR2 sequences are ENHRY and SYGVKD. CDR3 size: 16 residues. The CDR3 region is CAISEDEGLGGQPQHF. As DNA, the CDR3 is TGTGCCATCAGTGAAGACGAAGGGTTGGGGGGGCAGCCCCAGCATTTT.

This clonotype was counted at least ten times. This rearrangement joins TRBV27 to TRBJ1-2; 9 positions match TRBD1. V was clipped by 6 bases and J by 8 bases; unmatched bases: 10. Germline loops: CDR1 MNHEY, CDR2 SMNVEV (reference sequence). The CDR3 sequence is 14 residues long. This CDR3 is CASRGTGNGYGYTF. In nucleotides, the CDR3 is TGTGCCAGCAGGGGGACAGGGAACGGTTACGGCTACACCTTC.